The T cell receptor beta chain described here comes from a study of cytomegalovirus exposure and HLA in healthy donors (dated 2017 in TCRdb). Study-level background: According to an earlier analysis of 450 to 650 of the donors, 150 million to 200 million T cells yielded roughly 100 million unique TCR beta sequences and roughly 280 Gb of sequence data. In addition to the first cohort of hundreds of subjects, a separate validation cohort of some 120 different subjects was used. HLA typing included class I and class II loci at four-digit resolution. Of the 398 genotyped donors, roughly 76% were placed in the genetic ancestry cluster associated with self-reported Caucasian donors. Donor age, sex, ethnicity and CMV serostatus were compiled alongside the repertoire data. Every repertoire in the discovery cohort had been generated on one and the same sequencing platform. An early release that covered 640 HLA-typed donors contained around 330 gigabases of sequencing data and tens of millions of unique TCR sequences. Because of strong linkage in the cohort, roughly five DR-DQ haplotypes were treated as single units for association and clustering. Typing coverage differed by locus: A, B, C, DRB1 and DQB1 were typed in roughly 620-630 donors, DQA1 in 500 to 550, DPA1 in around 580, and DPB1 in around 440. The study combined high-throughput TCR immunosequencing, statistical association of individual TCRs with disease status, and machine learning to predict cytomegalovirus infection status. In a later analysis, previously published TCR beta repertoires from 500 to 750 donors were re-analyzed and high-resolution HLA genotyping was added so that TCR occurrence patterns could be studied. To decide whether each TCR beta V gene segment behaved as functional or pseudogenic, an earlier analysis of approximately 620 of the donors relied on high-throughput TCR beta sequencing. In the later analysis, no new phenotypic data were used to find candidate immune exposures; instead, reliance was placed on TCR beta sequences and their occurrence across donors. Among 300 to 500 genotyped donors of the cohort, an average of around 240,000 unique TCR beta nucleotide sequences was sequenced per donor, of which about 18% were non-productive. The study used immunosequencing to profile the T cell repertoires of more than 650 subjects and linked those repertoires to cytomegalovirus serostatus. The aim of the study was to test whether cataloging public T cell receptors could identify signatures of past pathogen exposure. In a later genetic analysis, genome-wide SNP genotypes for about 60% of the 666 donors were used, and that subset was treated as a discovery cohort.

To note about this clone: No antigen is known for it. It has no much larger one-base neighbor in the sample; base qualities were not kept.

The cohort comprised fewer than 700 healthy bone marrow donors. Cohort members were all nominally healthy when sampled, although unrecorded immune exposures were likely present. The donor tested CMV seronegative, placing the donor among the roughly 340 seronegative members of the cohort. A peripheral blood sample was collected from each donor, and TCR beta sequencing was performed on peripheral blood mononuclear cells. Genomic DNA extraction from the blood cell samples was performed with the Qiagen DNeasy Blood Extraction Kit. The library was obtained by the immunoSEQ multiplex PCR assay. The multiplex PCR relied on a mix of 60 forward primers for TCR Vbeta segments and 13 reverse primers for TCR Jbeta segments. A multiplex PCR assay on genomic DNA amplified the CDR3 region of rearranged TCR beta genes. Amplified TCR beta libraries were sequenced as 87-base-pair reads on the Illumina HiSeq System. The paper's data handling went like this. Across the 700 or so repertoires, a later analysis counted approximately 75 million unique TCR beta chains, around 10 million of which were shared by at least two donors. A nearest-neighbor algorithm error-corrected the raw reads and collapsed the reads into unique sequences, merging closely related sequences to remove PCR and sequencing errors. V, D and J gene segments were assigned by aligning CDR3 sequences to IMGT reference sequences. For a sequence to be retained, a match of at least six nucleotides to both a V gene segment and a J gene segment was required. Rearrangements were called productive when the CDR3 lacked stop codons and stayed in frame with V and J; all others were non-productive. Following IMGT convention, CDR3 was defined as the stretch from the second conserved V-encoded cysteine up to the conserved J-encoded phenylalanine. The earlier analysis of about 590 of the donors excluded sequences that lacked an unambiguous match to a single V gene segment. An earlier analysis of just under 600 of the donors called V segments functional above 56.7% productive rearrangements and segregating when the between-donor standard deviation exceeded 5%. A statistical classification framework was developed to diagnose cytomegalovirus status using the catalog of TCR beta chain sequences. In a later analysis, V and J genes were assigned by comparing TCR nucleotide sequences against IMGT/GENE-DB human TR gene sequences. A later analysis assigned CDR3 sequences and most-parsimonious VDJ recombination scenarios with the TCRdist pipeline. In a later analysis, each TCR beta chain was defined by its CDR3 amino acid sequence together with its V-gene family, and reads lacking a unique V-gene family were excluded. In a later analysis, approximately 640 highly shared, low-generation-probability nucleotide sequences were removed to address suspected cross-contamination and a sequencing artifact. In a later analysis, a clonal expansion index for each public chain was calculated from normalized within-repertoire ranks of inferred template counts. Generation probabilities in a later analysis came from a VDJ recombination model fitted to out-of-frame rearrangements, and those results were checked against IGoR. In a later analysis, hypergeometric tests were used to score TCR-TCR, TCR-HLA and TCR-CMV co-occurrence, with a repertoire-size bias correction applied to TCR pairs. A later analysis estimated false discovery rates by permuting HLA or CMV assignments 20 times. In a later analysis, co-occurring TCRs were grouped using DBSCAN, with TCRdist sequence similarity added in when clustering inside HLA-allele-positive subsets. Repertoires with fewer than 30,000 or more than 120,000 public chains were left out of co-occurrence clustering, as were about 5 repertoires with anomalous nucleotide sharing. In its TCRdb copy, this immuneACCESS table keeps in-frame sequences only and misses some clones. Where compared with another copy, unresolved V genes explain less than half of these, and the others have no known cause. V, J and clone size are taken as reported in that table, and D and trimming were inferred from the DNA itself. The sample table shows about 90,000 clones, and approximately 79% are seen once. The ten largest clones add up to 2.7% of the sample.

Broader findings and caveats from the paper: A later genetic analysis reported fewer N-insertions in productive TCRs among donors in an Asian-associated ancestry cluster than the 666-donor mean. A later analysis found that TCR association rates varied across HLA loci, with DRB1 alleles showing the most associated TCRs and HLA-C alleles the fewest. Because HLA typing was missing for some donors at each locus, association tests included only the typed subset. Strong co-occurrence of HLA alleles, especially DR and DQ, made assigning TCR associations to individual alleles difficult. V-gene and J-gene trimming of TCR beta chains was associated with a missense DCLRE1C variant in a later genetic analysis, and the association was replicated in an independent cohort. Across donors, most TCR sequences were observed very rarely, whereas some public TCRs were present in many individuals. In vitro tests confirmed that three of the cytomegalovirus-associated TCR beta chains recognize cytomegalovirus antigens. A further reported finding was that TCR beta sequences accurately predicted the HLA-A and HLA-B alleles for most subjects in the first cohort. Linkage disequilibrium might explain the correlated functional status among segregating V segments, but an unknown experimental factor could not be excluded. In a later analysis, several top co-occurrence clusters were reported to appear linked to parvovirus B19, influenza, CMV and Epstein-Barr virus. In an earlier analysis of about 600 of the donors, most TCR beta V segments appeared in productive rearrangements about 90% or about 30% of the time, broadly matching IMGT annotations. In the study, some 160 TCR beta chains were listed as associated with cytomegalovirus. A later analysis found that most CMV-associated TCR beta chains appeared HLA-restricted, with HLA associations seemingly driven largely by CMV exposure. Only TCR beta chains were sequenced in this cohort, and the absence of alpha or paired-chain data limited detectable features. The authors suggested that the approach could potentially be extended to other disease states and immunological phenotypes. A cluster of highly shared sequence variants was judged likely to be a technical artifact of the sequencing pipeline. Cytomegalovirus status was reported to be diagnosed by the classifier with high specificity and sensitivity in both the original and validation cohorts. In a later analysis, around 17,000 TCR beta sequences were associated with specific HLA alleles at a false discovery rate of 0.05. In a later analysis, HLA-associated TCR beta chains were found to be more clonally expanded and to have lower generation probabilities than equally common non-associated chains. CMV serostatus was the only immune exposure information available for the cohort. Sequencing depth was assumed to be roughly uniform across donors in the presence/absence analyses, though that assumption may not hold. Because counts were too low, fewer than 20 rarely observed V segments, including chromosome 9 orphons, were excluded from the earlier analysis of around 640 of the donors.

This receptor was obtained from a young man in good health and CMV-seronegative. Sequences were obtained from PBMCs.

Read as DNA, the sequence is TGTGCCAGCAGGGGGACAGGGGGCAACGAGCAGTACTTC. The translation is CASRGTGGNEQYF. The chain is assembled from TRBV11-2 and TRBJ2-7, and 12 bases in between align with TRBD1. There are 13 amino acids in the CDR3, from cysteine to phenylalanine inclusive. Only the CDR3 portion is preserved as DNA: 39 bases, with reading frame beginning at the first base. Trimming takes 6 bases off V and 5 bases off J; junction bases not matched to a gene: 2. Based on the germline V gene, the CDR1 and CDR2 sequences are SGHAT and FQNNGV.